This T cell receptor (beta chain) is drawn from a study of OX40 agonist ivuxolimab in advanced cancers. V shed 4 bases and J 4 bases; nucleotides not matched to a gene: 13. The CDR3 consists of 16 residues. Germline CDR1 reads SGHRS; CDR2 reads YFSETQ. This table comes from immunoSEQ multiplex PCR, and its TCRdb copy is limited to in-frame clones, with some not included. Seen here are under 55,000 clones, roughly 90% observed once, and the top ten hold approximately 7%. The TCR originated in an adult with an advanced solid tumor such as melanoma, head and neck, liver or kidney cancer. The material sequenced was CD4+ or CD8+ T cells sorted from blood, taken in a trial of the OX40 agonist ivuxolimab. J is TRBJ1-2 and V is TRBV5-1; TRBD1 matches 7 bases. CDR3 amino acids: CASSRTGTEIPYGYTF. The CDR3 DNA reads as TGCGCCAGCAGCAGAACCGGGACAGAGATTCCCTATGGCTACACCTTC.